The 5 T cell receptor beta chains listed next were all sequenced from one sample in a study of T-cell memory formation after mild COVID-19. From the 5' RACE reads, TCRdb called clonotypes with MiXCR, one entry per CDR3 protein. The sample holds approximately 570,000 distinct CDR3 sequences, roughly 18% seen once. The sample was PBMCs or a T cell subset sorted from them (not recorded which). The origin of the receptors is an adult woman who had mild COVID-19 (a few samples of this study predate the infection). Cell type and time point are not known.

The chain has TRBV25-1 and TRBJ2-5; D is possibly TRBD1 (6 bases). Deletions cut 1 base from V and 7 bases from J, with 16 bases between. The CDR3 sequence is 15 residues long. CDR1 MGHDK and CDR2 SYGVNS come from the germline V gene. CDR3: CASSEFVAGEATQYF. In DNA, the CDR3 is TGTGCCAGCAGTGAATTCGTGGCAGGGGAAGCGACCCAGTACTTC.

DNA of the CDR3: TGCAGCGTCGGGACAGACTACGAGCAGTACTTC. Translation gives CSVGTDYEQYF. The J gene is TRBJ2-7, the V gene TRBV29-1, with 7 bases aligning to TRBD1. CDR3 size: 11 residues. Looked up from germline, CDR1 is SQVTM and CDR2 is ANQGSEA. V gave up 6 bases and J gave up 3 bases; unmatched junction bases: 2.

The chain combines TRBV5-1 with TRBJ2-2; possibly TRBD1 for D (6 bases). V lost 0 bases and J lost 5, with 17 bases in between. CDR1 is SGHRS, CDR2 YFSETQ, per germline. This CDR3 contains 17 residues. The DNA of the CDR3 is TGCGCCAGCAGCTTGGACGGCCAGGGGATGGGGACCGGGGAGCTGTTTTTT. Amino acid sequence: CASSLDGQGMGTGELFF.

This clonotype was found a few times. This chain joins TRBV18 and TRBJ2-7; a weak D match, TRBD2 (6 bases). Per germline, CDR1 KGHSH and CDR2 LQKENI. Between the trimmed V and J ends, which lost 3 bases and 6 bases, there was a span of 12 bases. This CDR3 has 13 amino acids. The CDR3 DNA reads as TGTGCCAGCTCACCCCCCGGCGGGGCCGAGCAGTACTTC. Protein: CASSPPGGAEQYF.

This clonotype was seen at least ten times. V usage is TRBV29-1 and J usage is TRBJ2-2, with a weak D call TRBD1 (6 bases). Deletions cut 7 bases from V and 4 bases from J, with 10 bases between. This CDR3 region has 12 residues. Germline CDR1 SQVTM, CDR2 ANQGSEA. In DNA, the CDR3 is TGCAGCGGTGGACAGTCCACCGGGGAGCTGTTTTTT. Translation gives CSGGQSTGELFF.